This note documents a single T cell receptor (beta chain) sequence. Antigen specificity is unknown. Naive CD8 libraries were made from roughly 20,000 to 1,000,000 sorted cells, and they used 10%, 30% or 50% RNA. Previously described methods and listed TCR primers produced bulk TCR libraries. TCRdb re-analysed the PCR reads in MiXCR, keeping a single row per CDR3 protein. The sample includes approximately 500,000 distinct CDR3 sequences, around 21% of them seen just once. The source of the sample is a study of molecular identifiers for immune sequencing clone quantification. Study details: Replicates partitioned RNA from approximately 20,000 or 100,000 naive CD8 cells into five parts, sequencing four. General observations from the study: Clones above 20 RNA copies contained over 99% of effector molecules and under 1% of naive molecules.

The CDR3 totals 15 residues. Germline V CDR1 and CDR2: MGHRA, YSYEKL. V shed 0 bases and J shed 6 bases, with 12 bases lying between them. This receptor was identified in a human donor in good health. Some libraries in this study had Jurkat cell RNA spiked in. V and J are TRBV4-1 and TRBJ2-4, with D possibly TRBD2 on 5 matching bases. Sequenced: naive CD8+ T cells from blood, with Jurkat cell RNA spiked in. The subset here: FACS-sorted CD8+CD4-CCR7+CD45RA+ naive T cells. CDR3 sequence reads: CASSQESGMINIQYF. For the CDR3, the DNA is TGCGCCAGCAGCCAAGAATCCGGGATGATAAACATTCAGTACTTC.